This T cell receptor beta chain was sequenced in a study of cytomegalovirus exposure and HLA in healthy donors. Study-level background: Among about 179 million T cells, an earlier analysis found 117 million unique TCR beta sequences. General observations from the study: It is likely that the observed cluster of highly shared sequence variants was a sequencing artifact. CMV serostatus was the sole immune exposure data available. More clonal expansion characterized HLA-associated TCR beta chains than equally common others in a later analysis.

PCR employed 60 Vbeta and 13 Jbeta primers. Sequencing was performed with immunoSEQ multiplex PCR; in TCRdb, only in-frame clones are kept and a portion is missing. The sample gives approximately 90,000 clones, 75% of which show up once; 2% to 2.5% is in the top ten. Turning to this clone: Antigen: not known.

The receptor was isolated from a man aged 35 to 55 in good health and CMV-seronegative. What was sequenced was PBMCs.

CDR3 sequence (DNA): TGCGCCAGCAGCTTATCCGGGACAGGAACATACGAGCAGTACTTC. This codes for CASSLSGTGTYEQYF. This sequence joins TRBV5-1 and TRBJ2-5; 8 bases align to TRBD1. The DNA end is more similar to TRBJ2-7, so the J call may be wrong. Germline loops: CDR1 SGHRS, CDR2 YFSETQ. The CDR3 extends over 15 amino acids.